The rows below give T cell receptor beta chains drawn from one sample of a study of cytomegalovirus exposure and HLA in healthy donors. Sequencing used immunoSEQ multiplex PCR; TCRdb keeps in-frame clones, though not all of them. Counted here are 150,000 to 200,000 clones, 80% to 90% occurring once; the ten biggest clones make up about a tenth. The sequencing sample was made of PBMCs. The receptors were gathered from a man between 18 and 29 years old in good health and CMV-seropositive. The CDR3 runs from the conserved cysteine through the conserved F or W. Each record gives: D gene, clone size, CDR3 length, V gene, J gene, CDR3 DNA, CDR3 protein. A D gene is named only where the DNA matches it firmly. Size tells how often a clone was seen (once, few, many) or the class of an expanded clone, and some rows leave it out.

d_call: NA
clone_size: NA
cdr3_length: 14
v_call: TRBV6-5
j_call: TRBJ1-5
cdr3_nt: TGTGCCAGCAGCAACACTAGAGGAAATCAGCCCCAGCATTTT
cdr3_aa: CASSNTRGNQPQHF

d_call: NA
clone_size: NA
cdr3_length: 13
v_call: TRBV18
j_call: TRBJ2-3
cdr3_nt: TGTGCCAGCTCACCCCCTAGCACAGATACGCAGTATTTT
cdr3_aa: CASSPPSTDTQYF

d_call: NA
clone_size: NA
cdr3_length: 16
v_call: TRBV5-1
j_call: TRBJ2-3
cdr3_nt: TGCGCCAGCAGTTTTTATGCTCGGGACTCCACAGATACGCAGTATTTT
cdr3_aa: CASSFYARDSTDTQYF

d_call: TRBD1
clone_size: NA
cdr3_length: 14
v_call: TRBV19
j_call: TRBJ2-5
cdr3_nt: TGTGCCAGTAATGATAGGGGGCGCGAGGAGACCCAGTACTTC
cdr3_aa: CASNDRGREETQYF

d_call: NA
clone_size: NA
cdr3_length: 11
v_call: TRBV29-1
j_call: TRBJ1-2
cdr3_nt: TGCAGCGTCCAGGGCTCCTATGGCTACACCTTC
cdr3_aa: CSVQGSYGYTF

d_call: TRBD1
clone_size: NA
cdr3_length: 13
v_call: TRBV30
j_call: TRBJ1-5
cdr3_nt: TGTGCCTGGGGACAGGGGACCGATCAGCCCCAGCATTTT
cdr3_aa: CAWGQGTDQPQHF

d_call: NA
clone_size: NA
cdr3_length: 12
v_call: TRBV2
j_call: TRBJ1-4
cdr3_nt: TGTGCCAGCAAGGCGCCAGGCGAAAAACTGTTTTTT
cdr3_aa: CASKAPGEKLFF

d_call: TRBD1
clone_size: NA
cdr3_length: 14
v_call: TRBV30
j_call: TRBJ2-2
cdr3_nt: TGTGCCTGGACCCTGGGACAGATCACCGGGGAGCTGTTTTTT
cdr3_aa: CAWTLGQITGELFF

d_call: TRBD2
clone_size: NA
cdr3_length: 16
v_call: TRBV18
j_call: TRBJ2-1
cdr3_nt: TGTGCCAGCTCACAGGGACTAGCGGGGGGCCTCGATGAGCAGTTCTTC
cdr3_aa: CASSQGLAGGLDEQFF

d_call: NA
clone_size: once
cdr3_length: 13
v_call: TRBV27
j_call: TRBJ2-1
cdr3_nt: TGTGCCAGCAGTCATGGGGAGTTGCGTGAGCAGTTCTTC
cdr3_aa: CASSHGELREQFF

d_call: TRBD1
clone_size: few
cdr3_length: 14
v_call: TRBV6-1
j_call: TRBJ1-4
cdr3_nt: TGTGCCAGCGGGGACAGGGGGTTTAATGAAAAACTGTTTTTT
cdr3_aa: CASGDRGFNEKLFF

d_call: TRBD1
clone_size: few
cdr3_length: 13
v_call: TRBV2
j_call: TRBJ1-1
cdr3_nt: TGTGCCAGCAGGAGAGGGGGGGACAGGTTAGCTTTCTTT
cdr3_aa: CASRRGGDRLAFF

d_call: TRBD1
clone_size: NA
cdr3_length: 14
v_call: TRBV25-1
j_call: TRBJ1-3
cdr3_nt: TGTGCCAGCAAGGGACAGGGGTCTGGAAACACCATATATTTT
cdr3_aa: CASKGQGSGNTIYF

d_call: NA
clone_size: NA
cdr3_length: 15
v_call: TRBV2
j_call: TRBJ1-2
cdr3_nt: TGTGCCAGCAGTGAAGCAACAGGGCTGGGGTATGGCTACACCTTC
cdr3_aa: CASSEATGLGYGYTF

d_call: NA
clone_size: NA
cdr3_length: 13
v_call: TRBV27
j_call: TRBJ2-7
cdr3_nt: TGTGCCAGCAGTTATGGGGCCCTCTACGAGCAGTACTTC
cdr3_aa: CASSYGALYEQYF

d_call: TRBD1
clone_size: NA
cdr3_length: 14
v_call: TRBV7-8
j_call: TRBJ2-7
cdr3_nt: TGTGCCAGCAGCTTAGGGGGACAGGCCTACGAGCAGTACTTC
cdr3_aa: CASSLGGQAYEQYF

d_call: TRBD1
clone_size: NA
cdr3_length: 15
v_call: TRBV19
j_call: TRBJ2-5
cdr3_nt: TGTGCCAGTAGTGTCACAGGGGCCCCCTTTGAGACCCAGTACTTC
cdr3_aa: CASSVTGAPFETQYF

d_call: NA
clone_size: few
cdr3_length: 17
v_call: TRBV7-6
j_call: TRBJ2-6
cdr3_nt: TGTGCCAGCAGCCTTCGAGAGGCGGGCTCTGGGGCCAACGTCCTGACTTTC
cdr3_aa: CASSLREAGSGANVLTF

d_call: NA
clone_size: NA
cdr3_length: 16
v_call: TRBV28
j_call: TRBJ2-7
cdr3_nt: TGTGCCAGCAGTTCCGTTTGGGGGGTGCTCTCCTACGAGCAGTACTTC
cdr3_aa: CASSSVWGVLSYEQYF

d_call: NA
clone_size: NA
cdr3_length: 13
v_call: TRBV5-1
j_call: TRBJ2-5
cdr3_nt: TGCGCCAGCAGCTTCAGTCTTCAAGAGACCCAGTACTTC
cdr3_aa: CASSFSLQETQYF

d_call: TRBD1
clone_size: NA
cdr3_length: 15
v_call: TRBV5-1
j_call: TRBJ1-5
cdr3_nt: TGCGCCAGCAGCTTACAGGGGGCTTTCGGTCAGCCCCAGCATTTT
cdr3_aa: CASSLQGAFGQPQHF

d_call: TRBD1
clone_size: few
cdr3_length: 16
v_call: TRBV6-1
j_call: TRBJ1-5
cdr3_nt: TGTGCCAGCAGTGAATTGCGGACAGGGATCTCTCAGCCCCAGCATTTT
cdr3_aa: CASSELRTGISQPQHF

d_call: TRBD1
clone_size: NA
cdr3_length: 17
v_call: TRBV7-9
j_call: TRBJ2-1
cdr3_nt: TGTGCCAGCAGCAACCCCTCCGGGACAGGGGGCGGCGATGAGCAGTTCTTC
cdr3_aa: CASSNPSGTGGGDEQFF

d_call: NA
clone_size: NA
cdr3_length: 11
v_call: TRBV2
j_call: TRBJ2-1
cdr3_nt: TGTGCCAGCCGTAGAGACAATGAGCAGTTCTTC
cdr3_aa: CASRRDNEQFF

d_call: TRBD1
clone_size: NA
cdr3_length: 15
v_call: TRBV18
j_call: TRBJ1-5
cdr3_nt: TGTGCCAGCTCACTGGAGGGACAGGGGAATCAGCCCCAGCATTTT
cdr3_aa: CASSLEGQGNQPQHF

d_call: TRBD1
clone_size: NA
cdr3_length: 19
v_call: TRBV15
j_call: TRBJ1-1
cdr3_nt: TGTGCCACCAGCAGAGAACTGCTCGGGACAGGCGGTGGGAACACTGAAGCTTTCTTT
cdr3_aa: CATSRELLGTGGGNTEAFF

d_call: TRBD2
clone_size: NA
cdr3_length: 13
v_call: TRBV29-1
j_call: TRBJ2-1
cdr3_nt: TGCAGCGTTCCTAGCGGGGTTTACAATGAGCAGTTCTTC
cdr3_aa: CSVPSGVYNEQFF

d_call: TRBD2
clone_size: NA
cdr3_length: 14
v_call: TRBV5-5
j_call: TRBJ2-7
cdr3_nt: TGTGCCAGCAGCTTCAGCGGGGGGCCGTACGAGCAGTACTTC
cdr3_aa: CASSFSGGPYEQYF

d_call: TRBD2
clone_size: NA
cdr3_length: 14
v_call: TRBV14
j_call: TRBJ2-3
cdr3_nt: TGTGCCAGCAGCCAAGCTGGGGAGGGAGGTACGCAGTATTTT
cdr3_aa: CASSQAGEGGTQYF

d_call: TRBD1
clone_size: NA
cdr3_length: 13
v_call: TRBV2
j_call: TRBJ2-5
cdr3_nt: TGTGCCAGCCTGGACAGGGGAGGGAAGACCCAGTACTTC
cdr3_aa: CASLDRGGKTQYF

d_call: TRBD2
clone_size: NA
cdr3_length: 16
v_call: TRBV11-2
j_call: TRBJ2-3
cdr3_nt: TGTGCCAGCAGCTTAATGTTACTAGCGGGAGATGATACGCAGTATTTT
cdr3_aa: CASSLMLLAGDDTQYF

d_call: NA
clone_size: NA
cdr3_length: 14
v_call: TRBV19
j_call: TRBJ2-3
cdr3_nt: TGTGCCAGTAAGGGGTCCTCTGGCACAGATACGCAGTATTTT
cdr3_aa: CASKGSSGTDTQYF

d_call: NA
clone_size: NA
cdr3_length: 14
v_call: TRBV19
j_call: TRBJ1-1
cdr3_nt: TGTGCCAGTAGGGTCCGGGGAGACCACACTGAAGCTTTCTTT
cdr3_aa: CASRVRGDHTEAFF

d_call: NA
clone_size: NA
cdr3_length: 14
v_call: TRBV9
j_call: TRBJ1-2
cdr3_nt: TGTGCCAGCAGCCCTAGTGGAAGAGACTATGGCTACACCTTC
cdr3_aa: CASSPSGRDYGYTF

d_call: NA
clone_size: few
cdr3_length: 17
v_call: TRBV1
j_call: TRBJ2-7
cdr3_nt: TGCACCAGCAGCCACTCAGGCCCGGGGGGGCGCAATGGCGAGCAGTACTTC
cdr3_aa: CTSSHSGPGGRNGEQYF

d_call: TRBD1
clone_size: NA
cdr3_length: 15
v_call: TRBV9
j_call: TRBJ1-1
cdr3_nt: TGTGCCAGCAGCGTTACACAGGGGGCAGGGACTGAAGCTTTCTTT
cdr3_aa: CASSVTQGAGTEAFF

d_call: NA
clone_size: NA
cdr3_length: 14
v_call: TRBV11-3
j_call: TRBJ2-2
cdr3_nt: TGTGCCAGCAGCTTAGAATCAGGGACCGGGGAGCTGTTTTTT
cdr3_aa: CASSLESGTGELFF

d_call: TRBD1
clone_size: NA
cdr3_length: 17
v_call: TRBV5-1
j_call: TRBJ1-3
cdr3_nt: TGCGCCAGCAGCTTGGAACAGGGGGCCGCTTCTGGAAACACCATATATTTT
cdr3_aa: CASSLEQGAASGNTIYF

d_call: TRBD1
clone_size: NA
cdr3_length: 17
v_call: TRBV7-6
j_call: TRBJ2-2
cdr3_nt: TGTGCCAGCAGCTTAGCAGTCGGGACAGTTGGGGCCGGGGAGCTGTTTTTT
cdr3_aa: CASSLAVGTVGAGELFF

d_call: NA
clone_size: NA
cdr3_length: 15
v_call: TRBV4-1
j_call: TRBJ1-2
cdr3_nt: TGCGCCAGCAGCCGAGGCGGAGGGTCTAACTATGGCTACACCTTC
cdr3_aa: CASSRGGGSNYGYTF

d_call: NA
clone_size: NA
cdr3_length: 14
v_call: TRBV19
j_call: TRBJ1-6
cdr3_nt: TGTGCCAGTAGTATTGGAGGGGTGCGTTCACCCCTCCACTTT
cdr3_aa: CASSIGGVRSPLHF

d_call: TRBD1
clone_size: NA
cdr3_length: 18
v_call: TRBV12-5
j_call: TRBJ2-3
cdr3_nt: TGTGCTAGTGGTTTGGGCAGGACAGGGGGCGTAGGCACAGATACGCAGTATTTT
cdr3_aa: CASGLGRTGGVGTDTQYF

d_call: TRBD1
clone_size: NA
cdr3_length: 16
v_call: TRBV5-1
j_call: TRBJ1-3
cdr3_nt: TGCGCCAGCAGCTTGGGCAGGGGGCTAGTTGGAAACACCATATATTTT
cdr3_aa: CASSLGRGLVGNTIYF

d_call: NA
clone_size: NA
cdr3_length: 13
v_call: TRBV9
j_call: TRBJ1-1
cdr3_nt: TGTGCCAGCAGCGTTCTAGGCGACACTGAAGCTTTCTTT
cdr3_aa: CASSVLGDTEAFF

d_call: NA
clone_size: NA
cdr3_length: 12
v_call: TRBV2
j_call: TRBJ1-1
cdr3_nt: TGTGCCAGCACTGCTTGGGGGGGTGAAGCTTTCTTT
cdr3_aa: CASTAWGGEAFF

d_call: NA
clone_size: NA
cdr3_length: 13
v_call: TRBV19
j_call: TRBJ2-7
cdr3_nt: TGTGCCAGTAGTATAGACACGGGATACGAGCAGTACTTC
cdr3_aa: CASSIDTGYEQYF

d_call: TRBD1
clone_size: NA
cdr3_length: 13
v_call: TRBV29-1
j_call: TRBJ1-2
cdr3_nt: TGCAGCACGGACAGGGACTATAACTATGGCTACACCTTC
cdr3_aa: CSTDRDYNYGYTF

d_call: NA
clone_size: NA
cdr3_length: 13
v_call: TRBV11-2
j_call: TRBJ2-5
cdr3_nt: TGTGCCAGCAGCCTCCTGGGCAGGGAGACCCAGTACTTC
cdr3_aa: CASSLLGRETQYF

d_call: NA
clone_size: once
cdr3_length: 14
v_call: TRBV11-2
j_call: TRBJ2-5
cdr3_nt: TGTGCCAGCAGGCGGGGACCAGGGCCAGAGACCCAGTACTTC
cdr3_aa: CASRRGPGPETQYF

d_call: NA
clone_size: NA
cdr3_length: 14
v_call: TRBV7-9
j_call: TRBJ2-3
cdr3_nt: TGTGCCAGCAGCTTAGGTCTTAGCACAGATACGCAGTATTTT
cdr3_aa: CASSLGLSTDTQYF

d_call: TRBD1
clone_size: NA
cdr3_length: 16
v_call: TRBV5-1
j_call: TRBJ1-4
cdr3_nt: TGCGCCAGCAGCCAGACCGGGACAGGGACTAATGAAAAACTGTTTTTT
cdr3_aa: CASSQTGTGTNEKLFF

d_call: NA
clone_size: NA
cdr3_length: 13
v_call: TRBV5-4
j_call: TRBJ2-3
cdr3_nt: TGTGCCAGCAGCAGGACAGCTACAGATACGCAGTATTTT
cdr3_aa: CASSRTATDTQYF

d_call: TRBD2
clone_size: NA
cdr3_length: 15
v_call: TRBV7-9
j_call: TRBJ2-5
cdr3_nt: TGTGCCAGCAGCCAAAGGGGGACTAGCGTGGAGACCCAGTACTTC
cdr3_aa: CASSQRGTSVETQYF

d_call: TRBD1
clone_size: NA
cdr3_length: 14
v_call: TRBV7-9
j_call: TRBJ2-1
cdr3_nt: TGTGCCAGCAGCAGACAGGGGCCATTCAATGAGCAGTTCTTC
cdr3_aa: CASSRQGPFNEQFF

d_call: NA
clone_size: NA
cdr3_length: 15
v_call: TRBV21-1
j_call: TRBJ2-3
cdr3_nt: TGTGCCAGCAGCAAAGAACCCCGGACTTTTTCTACGCAGTATTTT
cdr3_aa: CASSKEPRTFSTQYF

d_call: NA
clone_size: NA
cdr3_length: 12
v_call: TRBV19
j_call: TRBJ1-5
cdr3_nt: TGTGCCAGTACCTCACCGGGTCGGTCCCAGCATTTT
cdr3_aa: CASTSPGRSQHF

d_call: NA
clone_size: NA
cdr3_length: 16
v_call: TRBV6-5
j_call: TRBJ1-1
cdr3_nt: TGTGCCAGCAGTTATTCGGGGAACTACATGAACACTGAAGCTTTCTTT
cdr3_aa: CASSYSGNYMNTEAFF

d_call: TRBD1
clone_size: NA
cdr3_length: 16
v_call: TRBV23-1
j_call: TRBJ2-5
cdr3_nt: TGCGCCAGCAGTCCGTCGAGACAGGGATCGCCAGAGACCCAGTACTTC
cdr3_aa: CASSPSRQGSPETQYF

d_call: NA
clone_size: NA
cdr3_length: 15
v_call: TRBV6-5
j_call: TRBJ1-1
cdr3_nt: TGTGCCAGCAGTTACCGGGGAGGGGTGCTCACTGAAGCTTTCTTT
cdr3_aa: CASSYRGGVLTEAFF